This TCR beta chain was profiled in a study of a mutant IDH1 vaccine in newly diagnosed glioma (dated by TCRdb to the early 2020s). With respect to the entire study: Eight vaccinations were administered to patients in weeks 1, 3, 5, 7, 11, 15, 19 and 23, corresponding to visits V03 through V10. Of the roughly 33 treated patients, approximately 62% were male and around 40% were female, and the mean age was 40.4 years. For exploratory analyses, longitudinal TCRB deep sequencing was carried out in under 30 treated patients wherever samples were available. Before enrollment, most patients had been given radiochemotherapy with temozolomide as standard therapy, while the rest had received either radiotherapy alone or temozolomide alone. Six visits were used for peripheral blood collection: V03 (baseline), V05, V07, V10, V12 and V13. In the chemotherapy-containing groups, vaccination started alongside temozolomide cycles, whereas in patients who had radiotherapy alone it started 4-6 weeks after radiotherapy. Here is what the overall study found, with its caveats: PBMC samples for TCRB deep sequencing were selected based on availability. Vaccine-induced immune responses across multiple MHC alleles were detected in 85% to 95% of patients. Pseudoprogression seemed to be unrelated to changes in the top peripheral T cell clonotypes found by TCRB sequencing. According to the authors, sample limitations meant that analyses of patient blood samples could not be reproduced.

The sample's time point label, in plain terms: week 11, during vaccination. Each vaccine dose, consisting of 300 ug of a 20-mer mutant IDH1 peptide in Montanide, was administered subcutaneously with topical imiquimod. Donors had newly diagnosed WHO grade 3 or 4 IDH1-mutant astrocytomas with loss of nuclear ATRX. The samples were drawn from NOA16, a multicentre, single-arm, open-label phase I trial in Germany that tested a mutant IDH1 peptide vaccine in humans for the first time. The DNeasy Blood and Tissue Kit was used to extract genomic DNA from EDTA blood for TCRB sequencing. With respect to this clone: Its antigen target is currently unknown. Per-base quality was not reported, and no clone a single base away is much larger than it.

The protocol used for the library was the immunoSEQ multiplex PCR assay. The hsTCRB Kit was used according to the manufacturer's protocol to amplify rearranged TCR beta chain sequences. An Illumina MiSeq was used to sequence the TCRB libraries. Per the original workflow: The kit vendor's proprietary platform handled demultiplexing, trimming and gene mapping. In TCRdb, the immuneACCESS table is reduced to in-frame sequences with V and J assigned. These tables do not hold every clone; where another copy was compared, an unresolved V gene accounts for under half, and the others remain unexplained. V, J and clone size are taken as reported in that table, and D and trimming were inferred from the DNA itself. A total of more than 55,000 clones appear in this sample, 84% of them only once. The ten biggest clones cover about 3.7% of the sample. From a lookup of the germline V gene, CDR1 and CDR2 are SGHVS and FQNEAQ. V is shortened by 1 base, J by 2 bases, and the region joining them spans 9 bases. Spanning cysteine to phenylalanine, the CDR3 consists of 15 amino acids. Only the CDR3 DNA is retained, 45 bases long and in frame from the first base.

The sequencing used PBMCs, collected from a glioma patient whose treatment included an IDH1 peptide vaccine. The clonotype comes from a man aged 25 to 40 with glioma. Recombination connected TRBV7-8 to TRBJ2-1; the D gene cannot be resolved reliably. The CDR3 is CASSLEAGPYNEQFF. The nucleotides are TGTGCCAGCAGCTTAGAGGCTGGCCCCTACAATGAGCAGTTCTTC.